This T cell receptor (beta chain) was obtained from a study of blood T cell repertoires in COVID-19. TCRdb's table, derived via immunoSEQ multiplex PCR, lists solely in-frame clones and lacks some. The sample holds about 180,000 clones, roughly 80% seen once. This CDR3 is 14 amino acids long. The V and J ends lost 0 bases and 6 bases respectively, with 12 bases between them. Germline CDR1 and CDR2: SGHRS and YFSETQ. Input material: peripheral blood. This receptor was taken from a human donor in a cohort sampled during active COVID-19. V is TRBV5-1 and J is TRBJ1-2, with a weak D call TRBD1 (6 bases). The CDR3 bases are TGCGCCAGCAGCTTGGGCCAGGGGCTGAATGGCTACACCTTC. The encoded protein is CASSLGQGLNGYTF.